The source of this T cell receptor beta chain is a study of cytomegalovirus exposure and HLA in healthy donors. Findings and limits, study-wide: The listing of roughly 160 TCR beta chains classed them as cytomegalovirus-associated. V- and J-gene trimming of TCR beta was linked (in a later analysis) to a missense DCLRE1C variant. According to an earlier analysis, most TCR beta V segments yielded productive rearrangements about 87% or about 30% of the time.

The CDR3 is 14 amino acids. Germline V gene lookup returns CDR1 SGHVS and CDR2 FQNEAQ. The V and J ends lost 7 bases and 2 bases, in that order; junction bases with no gene match: 8. It was with 60 Vbeta and 13 Jbeta primers that the PCR ran. The method was immunoSEQ multiplex PCR; TCRdb's version includes in-frame clones alone and lacks a portion of them. The repertoire holds about 170,000 clones, with about three quarters as singletons. Points on this clone: Its antigen is still unknown.

Material for sequencing was PBMCs. The source of this sequence is a female donor in good health and CMV-seronegative. The chain couples TRBV7-8 to TRBJ2-7; 7 bases match TRBD1. CDR3 sequence reads: CASTADRATYEQYF. CDR3 DNA: TGTGCCAGCACTGCAGACAGGGCGACCTACGAGCAGTACTTC.